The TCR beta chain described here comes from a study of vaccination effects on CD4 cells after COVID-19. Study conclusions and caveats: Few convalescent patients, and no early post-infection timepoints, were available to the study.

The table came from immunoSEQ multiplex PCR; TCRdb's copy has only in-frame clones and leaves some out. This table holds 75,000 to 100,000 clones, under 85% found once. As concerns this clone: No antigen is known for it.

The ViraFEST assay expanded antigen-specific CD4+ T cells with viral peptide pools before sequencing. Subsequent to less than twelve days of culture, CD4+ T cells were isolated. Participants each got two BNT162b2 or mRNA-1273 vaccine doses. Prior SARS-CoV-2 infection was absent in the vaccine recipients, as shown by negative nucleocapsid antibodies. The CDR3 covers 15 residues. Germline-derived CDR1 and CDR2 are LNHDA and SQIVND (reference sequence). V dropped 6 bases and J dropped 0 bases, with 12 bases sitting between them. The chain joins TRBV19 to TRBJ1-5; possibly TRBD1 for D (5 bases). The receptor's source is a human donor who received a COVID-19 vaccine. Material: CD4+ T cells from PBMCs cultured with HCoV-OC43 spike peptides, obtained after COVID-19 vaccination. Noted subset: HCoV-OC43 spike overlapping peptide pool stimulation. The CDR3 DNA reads TGTGCCAGTAGCCCAGGGCATGCTAGCAATCAGCCCCAGCATTTT. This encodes CASSPGHASNQPQHF.